A single sample is the source of the 2 T cell receptor beta chains below, sequenced in a study of T-cell memory formation after mild COVID-19. TCRdb itself ran the 5' RACE reads through MiXCR, one entry per CDR3 protein. The repertoire includes 350,000 to 450,000 distinct CDR3 sequences, less than 25% of them detected once, and around 8.8% sits in the top ten. Sequenced: PBMCs or a T cell subset sorted from them (not recorded which). These receptors all come from an adult woman who had mild COVID-19 (a few samples of this study predate the infection). Cell type and time point are not known.

This clonotype was seen more than once but under ten times. The J gene is TRBJ2-5, the V gene TRBV20-1, with D unclear. The germline V gene encodes CDR1 DFQATT and CDR2 SNEGSKA (reference sequence). This CDR3 comprises 15 residues. Trimming pared 1 base from V and 3 bases from J, leaving 15 bases between. The DNA for the CDR3 is TGCAGTGCTAGAGCGGGCAGCTCGGTAGAAGAGACCCAGTACTTC. As protein: CSARAGSSVEETQYF.

This clonotype showed up just a few times. This sequence joins TRBV5-1 and TRBJ2-2; 8 positions match TRBD1. The V gene's germline CDR1 is SGHRS and CDR2 YFSETQ. Trimming cost V 3 bases and J 2 bases; bases outside gene matches: 3. This CDR3 has 15 amino acids. The CDR3 here is CASSWTGRNTGELFF. The CDR3 DNA reads as TGCGCCAGCAGCTGGACAGGGAGAAACACCGGGGAGCTGTTTTTT.